This T cell receptor beta chain came from a study of blood T cells in healthy people across ages. The CDR3 length is 13 residues. Per germline, CDR1 LGHDT and CDR2 YNNKEL (reference sequence). The donors, healthy Caucasians from Russia, were aged about 6 to 90. Every sample yielded at least 6.5 million isolated PBMCs. This clonotype was found many times. One end of the junction does not line up with germline, which may come from a read error. Next came a second PCR, run for about 7 to 12 cycles, which used a sample-barcoded 5' primer along with a J-beta primer mix. A template-switch adaptor containing 12 random nucleotides labeled each cDNA molecule. Every individual sample yielded 2.5 million or more paired-end reads (each containing CDR3). TCRdb fed the 5' RACE reads into MiXCR, producing one record per CDR3 protein. This sample carries more than 500,000 distinct CDR3 sequences, 25% to 30% of them seen once, and the ten largest clones take around 18%.

The sample consisted of blood. The chain has TRBV3-1 and TRBJ2-1; 9 bases are shared with TRBD2. The sequence derives from a woman between 65 and 79 years old in good health. As DNA, the CDR3 is TGTGCCAGCAGCCGGACTTCGACTAGCGGCTCCCTATTC. This codes for CASSRTSTSGSLF.